The sequence of this TCR beta chain was determined in a study of CD8 T cells in Susac syndrome. Deletions cut 6 bases from V and 2 bases from J, with 8 bases between. The CDR3 is 14 residues long. Per the germline V gene, CDR1 is MNHEY and CDR2 is SVGAGI. When the RNA was reverse transcribed, random hexamers were used with an input of roughly 0.45 to 1 ug. TCRdb re-derived calls from the immunoSEQ multiplex PCR reads in MiXCR, one entry per CDR3 protein. The sample records 170,000 or so distinct CDR3 sequences, 90% to 95% being singletons. From blood CD8+ and CD4+ T cells, TCR beta sequences were generated. Diagnostic criteria defined recently for definite or probable disease were met by the Susac syndrome patients. The authors negatively isolated CD8+ and CD4+ T cells and FACS-enriched TEMRA cells.

This receptor was taken from a human donor with Susac syndrome. The sequencing sample was made of CD4+ T cells from PBMCs. The V and J genes are TRBV6-5 and TRBJ2-6; D remains unclear. The CDR3 DNA follows: TGTGCCAGCAGGGGCAAAACTGGGGCCAACGTCCTGACTTTC. The encoded protein is CASRGKTGANVLTF.